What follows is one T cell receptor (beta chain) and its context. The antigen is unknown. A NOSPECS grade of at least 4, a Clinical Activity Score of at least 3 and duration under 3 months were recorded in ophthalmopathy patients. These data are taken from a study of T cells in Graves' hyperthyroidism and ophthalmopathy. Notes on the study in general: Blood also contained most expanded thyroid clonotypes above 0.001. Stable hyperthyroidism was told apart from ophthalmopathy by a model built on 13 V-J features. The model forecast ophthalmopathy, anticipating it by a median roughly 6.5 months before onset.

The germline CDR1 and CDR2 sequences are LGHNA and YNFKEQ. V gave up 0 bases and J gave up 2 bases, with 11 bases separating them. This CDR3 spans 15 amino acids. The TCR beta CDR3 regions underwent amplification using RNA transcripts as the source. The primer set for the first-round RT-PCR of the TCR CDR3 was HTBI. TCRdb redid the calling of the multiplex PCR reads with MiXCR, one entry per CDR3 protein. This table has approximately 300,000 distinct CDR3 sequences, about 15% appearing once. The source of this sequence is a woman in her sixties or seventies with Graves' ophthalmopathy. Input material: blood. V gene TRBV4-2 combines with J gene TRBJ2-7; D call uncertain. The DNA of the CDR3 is TGTGCCAGCAGCCAAGATAGGGCAGGCACCTACGAGCAGTACTTC. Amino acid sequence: CASSQDRAGTYEQYF.